This TCR beta chain was captured in a study of blood T cells in healthy people across ages. Study-level results: Strong correlation existed between TCR beta diversity and naive T cell percentage.

About this clonotype: What it binds is not known.

This CDR3 is 16 amino acids long. V was pared by 4 bases and J by 0 bases, with 13 bases between. The germline V gene encodes CDR1 SGHTA and CDR2 FQGNSA. The authors ran a second PCR of about 7 to 11 cycles using a sample-barcoded 5' primer and a J-beta primer mix. Template switching added a 12-random-nucleotide identifier to every cDNA molecule. TCRdb called the 5' RACE reads again in MiXCR, with one record for every CDR3 protein. Among about 1.6 million distinct CDR3 sequences listed, around 35% were seen once. The chain employs TRBV7-2 and TRBJ2-4, with D maybe TRBD1 (5 bases). The sequence derives from a woman younger than 45 in good health. The material sequenced was blood. CDR3 sequence: CASSSRQNLAKNIQYF. CDR3 bases: TGTGCCAGCAGCTCCCGACAGAACCTAGCCAAAAACATTCAGTACTTC.